This T cell receptor beta chain was identified in a study of shared clonotypes between healthy human individuals. Assay used: immunoSEQ multiplex PCR; TCRdb lists only in-frame clones, some missing. The data show 550,000 to 850,000 clones, approximately 79% seen once. Germline CDR1 is KGHSH and CDR2 is LQKENI. The CDR3 consists of 13 residues. V lost 5 bases and J 1 base, leaving 9 bases between the germline ends. This clone has only one observation. The rearrangement links TRBV18 to TRBJ2-7; D is ambiguous. The TCR originated in a woman aged 25 to 45 in good health. Sequencing used memory CD4+ T cells sorted from blood. Subset indicated: CD45RA-negative fraction. CDR3 residues: CASSSGQSYEQYF. Here the CDR3 DNA reads TGTGCCAGCTCATCGGGCCAATCCTACGAGCAGTACTTC. The whole variable domain, filled in from reference TRBV18 and TRBJ2-7, reads NAGVMQNPRHLVRRRGQEARLRCSPMKGHSHVYWYRQLPEEGLKFMVYLQKENIIDESGMPKERFSAEFPKEGPSILRIQQVVRGDSAAYFCASSSGQSYEQYFGPGTRLTVT.